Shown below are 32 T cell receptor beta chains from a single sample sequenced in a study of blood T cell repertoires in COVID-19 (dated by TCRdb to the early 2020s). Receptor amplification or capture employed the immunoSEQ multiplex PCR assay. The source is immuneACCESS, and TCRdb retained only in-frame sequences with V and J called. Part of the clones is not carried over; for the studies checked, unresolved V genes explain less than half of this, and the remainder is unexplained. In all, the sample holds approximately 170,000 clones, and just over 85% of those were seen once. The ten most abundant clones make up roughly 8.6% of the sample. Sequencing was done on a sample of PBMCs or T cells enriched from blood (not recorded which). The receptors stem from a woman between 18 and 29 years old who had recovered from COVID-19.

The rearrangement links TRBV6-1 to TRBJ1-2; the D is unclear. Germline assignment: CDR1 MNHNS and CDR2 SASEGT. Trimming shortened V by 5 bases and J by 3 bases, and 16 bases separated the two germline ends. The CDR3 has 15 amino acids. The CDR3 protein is CASSFRRPEDYGYTF. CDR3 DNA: TGTGCCAGCAGTTTTCGACGGCCCGAGGACTATGGCTACACCTTC.

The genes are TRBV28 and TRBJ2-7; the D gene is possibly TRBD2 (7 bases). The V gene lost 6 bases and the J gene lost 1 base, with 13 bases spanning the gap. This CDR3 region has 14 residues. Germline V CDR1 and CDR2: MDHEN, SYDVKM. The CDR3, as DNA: TGTGCCAGCAGACAGGGAGGGGATTCCTACGAGCAGTACTTC. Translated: CASRQGGDSYEQYF.

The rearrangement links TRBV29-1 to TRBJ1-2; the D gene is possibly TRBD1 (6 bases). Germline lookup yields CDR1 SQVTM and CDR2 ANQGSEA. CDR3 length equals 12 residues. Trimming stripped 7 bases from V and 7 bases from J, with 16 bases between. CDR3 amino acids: CSASSGVSGYTF. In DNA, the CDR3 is TGCAGCGCGTCGTCAGGGGTCTCTGGCTACACCTTC.

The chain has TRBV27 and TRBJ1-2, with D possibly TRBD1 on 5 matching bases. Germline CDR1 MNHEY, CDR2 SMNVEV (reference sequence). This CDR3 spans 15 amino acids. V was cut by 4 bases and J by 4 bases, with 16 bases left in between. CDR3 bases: TGTGCCAGCAGTTCAACGACATTGGGGCCCTATGGCTACACCTTC. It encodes CASSSTTLGPYGYTF.

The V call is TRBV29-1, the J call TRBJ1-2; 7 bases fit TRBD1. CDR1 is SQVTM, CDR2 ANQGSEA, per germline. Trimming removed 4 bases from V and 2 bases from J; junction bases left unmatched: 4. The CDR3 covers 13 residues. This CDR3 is CSVGTGDNYGYTF. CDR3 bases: TGCAGCGTTGGGACAGGAGACAACTATGGCTACACCTTC. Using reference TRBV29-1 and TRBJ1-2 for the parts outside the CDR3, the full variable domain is SAVISQKPSRDICQRGTSLTIQCQVDSQVTMMFWYRQQPGQSLTLIATANQGSEATYESGFVIDKFPISRPNLTFSTLTVSNMSPEDSSIYLCSVGTGDNYGYTFGSGTRLTVV.

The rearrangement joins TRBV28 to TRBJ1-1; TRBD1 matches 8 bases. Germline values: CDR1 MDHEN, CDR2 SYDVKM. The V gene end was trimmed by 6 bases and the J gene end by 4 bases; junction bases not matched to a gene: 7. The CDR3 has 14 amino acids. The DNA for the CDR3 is TGTGCCAGCAGACCCTCGACAGGGGCCACTGAAGCTTTCTTT. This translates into CASRPSTGATEAFF.

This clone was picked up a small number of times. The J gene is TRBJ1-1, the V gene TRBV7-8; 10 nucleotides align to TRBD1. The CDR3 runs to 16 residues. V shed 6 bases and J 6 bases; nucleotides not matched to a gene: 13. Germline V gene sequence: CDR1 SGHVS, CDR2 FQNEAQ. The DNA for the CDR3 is TGTGCCAGCAGACACCGGGACAGGGGCGGGAAGGCTGAAGCTTTCTTT. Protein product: CASRHRDRGGKAEAFF. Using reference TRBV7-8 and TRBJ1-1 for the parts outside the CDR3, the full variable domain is GAGVSQSPRYKVAKRGQDVALRCDPISGHVSLFWYQQALGQGPEFLTYFQNEAQLDKSGLPSDRFFAERPEGSVSTLKIQRTQQEDSAVYLCASRHRDRGGKAEAFFGQGTRLTVV.

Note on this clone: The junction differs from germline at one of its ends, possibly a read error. CDR3 bases: TGCAGTGCTAATGATTATTTTGGGACAGTACAAGAGATCCAGTACTTC. Translated, it gives CSANDYFGTVQEIQYF. The gene calls are TRBV20-1 and TRBJ2-5; 7 bases map to TRBD1. This CDR3 has 16 amino acids. In germline, CDR1 is DFQATT, CDR2 SNEGSKA (reference sequence).

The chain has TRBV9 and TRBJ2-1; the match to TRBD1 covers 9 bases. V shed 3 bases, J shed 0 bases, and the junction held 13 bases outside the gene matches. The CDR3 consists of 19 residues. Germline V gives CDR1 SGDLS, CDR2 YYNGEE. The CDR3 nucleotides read TGTGCCAGCAGCGCAACAGGGGGCGGTAGCTTAAGCTCCTACAATGAGCAGTTCTTC. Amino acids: CASSATGGGSLSSYNEQFF.

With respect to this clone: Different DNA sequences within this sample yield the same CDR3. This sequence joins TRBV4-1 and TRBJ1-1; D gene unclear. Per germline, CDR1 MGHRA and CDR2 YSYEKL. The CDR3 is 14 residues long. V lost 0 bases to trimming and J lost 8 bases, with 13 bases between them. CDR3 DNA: TGCGCCAGCAGCCAAGATCGGGGAGGGAGGGAAGCTTTCTTT. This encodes CASSQDRGGREAFF.

The chain's CDR3 is CSALEDYGYTF. The CDR3 DNA sequence: TGCAGTGCGTTAGAAGACTATGGCTACACCTTC. The V gene is TRBV20-1, the J gene TRBJ1-2; no firm D call. The ends were cut back, 6 bases at V and 3 bases at J, with 8 bases in the middle. Looked up from germline, CDR1 is DFQATT and CDR2 is SNEGSKA (reference sequence). The CDR3 sequence is 11 residues long.

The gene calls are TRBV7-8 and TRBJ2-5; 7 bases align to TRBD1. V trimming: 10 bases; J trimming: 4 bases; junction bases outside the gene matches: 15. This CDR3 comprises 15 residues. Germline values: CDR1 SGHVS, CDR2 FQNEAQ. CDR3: CATDDGDRGPETQYF. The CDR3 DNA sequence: TGTGCCACCGACGACGGGGACAGAGGGCCAGAGACCCAGTACTTC. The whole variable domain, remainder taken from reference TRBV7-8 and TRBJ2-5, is GAGVSQSPRYKVAKRGQDVALRCDPISGHVSLFWYQQALGQGPEFLTYFQNEAQLDKSGLPSDRFFAERPEGSVSTLKIQRTQQEDSAVYLCATDDGDRGPETQYFGPGTRLLVL.

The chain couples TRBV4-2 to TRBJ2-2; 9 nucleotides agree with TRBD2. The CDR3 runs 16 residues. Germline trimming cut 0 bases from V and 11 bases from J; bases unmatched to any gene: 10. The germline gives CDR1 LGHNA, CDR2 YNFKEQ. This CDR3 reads CASSQDLAGAFRELFF. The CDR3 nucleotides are TGTGCCAGCAGCCAAGATTTAGCGGGGGCATTCCGAGAGCTGTTTTTT.

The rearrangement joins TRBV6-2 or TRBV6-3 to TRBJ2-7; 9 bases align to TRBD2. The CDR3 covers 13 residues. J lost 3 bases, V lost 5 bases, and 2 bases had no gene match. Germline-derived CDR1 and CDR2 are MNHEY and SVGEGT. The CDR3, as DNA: TGTGCCAGCAGTGAGCGGGAGGTCTACGAGCAGTACTTC. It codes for CASSEREVYEQYF.

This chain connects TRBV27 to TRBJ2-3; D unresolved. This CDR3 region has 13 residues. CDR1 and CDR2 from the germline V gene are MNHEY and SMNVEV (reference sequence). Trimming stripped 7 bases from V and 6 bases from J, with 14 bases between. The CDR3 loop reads CASTTRSSDTQYF. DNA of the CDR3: TGTGCCAGCACCACCCGGAGTAGTGATACGCAGTATTTT.

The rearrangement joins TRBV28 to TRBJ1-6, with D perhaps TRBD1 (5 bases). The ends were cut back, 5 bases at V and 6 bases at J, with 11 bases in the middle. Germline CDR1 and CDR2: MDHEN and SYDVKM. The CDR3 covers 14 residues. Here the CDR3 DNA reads TGTGCCAGCAGTCCCACAGGTCTTAATTCACCCCTCCACTTT. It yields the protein CASSPTGLNSPLHF.

The CDR3 DNA follows: TGTGCCAGCAGCTCGCAGGGGTCTGAAGCTTTCTTT. It translates to CASSSQGSEAFF. The rearrangement joins TRBV7-3 to TRBJ1-1; a weak D match, TRBD1 (6 bases). Trimming removed 4 bases from V and 6 bases from J, with 9 bases in between. CDR3 length equals 12 residues. Germline V gene sequence: CDR1 SGHTA, CDR2 FQGTGA.

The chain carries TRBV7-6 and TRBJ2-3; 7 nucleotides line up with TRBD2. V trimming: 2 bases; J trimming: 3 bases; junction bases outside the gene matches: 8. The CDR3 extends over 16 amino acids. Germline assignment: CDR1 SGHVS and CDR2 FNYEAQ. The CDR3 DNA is TGTGCCAGCAGCTTAACAAGCGGGATTGGGACAGATACGCAGTATTTT. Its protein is CASSLTSGIGTDTQYF.

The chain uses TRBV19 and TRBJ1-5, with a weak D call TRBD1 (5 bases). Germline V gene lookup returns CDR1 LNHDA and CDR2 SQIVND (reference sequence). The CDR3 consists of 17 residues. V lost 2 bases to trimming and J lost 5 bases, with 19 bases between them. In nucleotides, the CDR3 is TGTGCCAGTAGTATATGGCAGGGTTCAGGATTGGATCAGCCCCAGCATTTT. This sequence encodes CASSIWQGSGLDQPQHF.

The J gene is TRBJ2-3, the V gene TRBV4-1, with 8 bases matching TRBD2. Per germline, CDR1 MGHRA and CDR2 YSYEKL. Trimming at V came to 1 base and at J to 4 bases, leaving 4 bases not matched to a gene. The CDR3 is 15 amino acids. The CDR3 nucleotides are TGCGCCAGCAGCCAAGGGACTAGCTCACCAGATACGCAGTATTTT. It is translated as CASSQGTSSPDTQYF.

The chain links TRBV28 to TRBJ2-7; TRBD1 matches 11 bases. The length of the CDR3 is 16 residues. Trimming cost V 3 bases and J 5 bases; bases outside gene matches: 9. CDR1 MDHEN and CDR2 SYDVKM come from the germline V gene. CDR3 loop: CASSFGSGTGGHEQYF. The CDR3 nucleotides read TGTGCCAGCAGTTTCGGATCCGGGACAGGGGGACACGAGCAGTACTTC.

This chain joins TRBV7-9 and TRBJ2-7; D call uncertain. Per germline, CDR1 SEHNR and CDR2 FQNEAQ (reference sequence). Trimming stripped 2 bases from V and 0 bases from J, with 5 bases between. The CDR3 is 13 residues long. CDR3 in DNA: TGTGCCAGCAGCTTACAGAACTCCTACGAGCAGTACTTC. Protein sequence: CASSLQNSYEQYF.

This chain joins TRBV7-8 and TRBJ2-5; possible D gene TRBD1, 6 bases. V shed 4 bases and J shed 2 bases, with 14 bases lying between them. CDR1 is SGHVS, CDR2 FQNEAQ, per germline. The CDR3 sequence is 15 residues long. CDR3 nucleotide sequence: TGTGCCAGCAGCTGGCGACAGGCAACACAAGAGACCCAGTACTTC. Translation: CASSWRQATQETQYF.

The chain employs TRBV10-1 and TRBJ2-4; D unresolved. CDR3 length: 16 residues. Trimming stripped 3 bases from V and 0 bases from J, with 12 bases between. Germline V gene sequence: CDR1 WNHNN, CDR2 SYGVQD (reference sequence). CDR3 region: CASSETVSSAKNIQYF. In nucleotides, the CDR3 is TGCGCCAGCAGTGAAACAGTATCGTCAGCCAAAAACATTCAGTACTTC.

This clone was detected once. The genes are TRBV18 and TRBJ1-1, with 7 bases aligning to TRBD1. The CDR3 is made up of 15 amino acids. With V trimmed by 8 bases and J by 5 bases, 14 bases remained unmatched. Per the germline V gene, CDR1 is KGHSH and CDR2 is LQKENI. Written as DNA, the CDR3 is TGTGCCAGCCACGACAGGGTTTGGGAGAAGACTGAAGCTTTCTTT. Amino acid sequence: CASHDRVWEKTEAFF.

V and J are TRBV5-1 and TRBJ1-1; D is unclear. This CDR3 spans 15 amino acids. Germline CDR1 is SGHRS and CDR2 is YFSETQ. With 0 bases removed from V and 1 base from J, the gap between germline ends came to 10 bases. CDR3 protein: CASSLDFTGNTEAFF. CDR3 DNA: TGCGCCAGCAGCTTGGATTTCACGGGGAACACTGAAGCTTTCTTT.

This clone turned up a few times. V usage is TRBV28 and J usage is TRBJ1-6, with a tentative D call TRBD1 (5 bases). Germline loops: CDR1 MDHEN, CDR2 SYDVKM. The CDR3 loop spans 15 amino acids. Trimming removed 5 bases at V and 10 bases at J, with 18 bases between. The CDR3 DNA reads TGTGCCAGCAGTAGGGGCACCAGTGGGTGGTCACCCCTCCACTTT. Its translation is CASSRGTSGWSPLHF.

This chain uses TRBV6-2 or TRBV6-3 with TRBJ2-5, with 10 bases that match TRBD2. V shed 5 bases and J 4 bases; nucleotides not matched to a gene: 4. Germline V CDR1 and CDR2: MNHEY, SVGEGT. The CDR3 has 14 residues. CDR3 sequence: CASSPGLARETQYF. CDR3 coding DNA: TGTGCCAGCAGTCCGGGACTAGCGAGAGAGACCCAGTACTTC.

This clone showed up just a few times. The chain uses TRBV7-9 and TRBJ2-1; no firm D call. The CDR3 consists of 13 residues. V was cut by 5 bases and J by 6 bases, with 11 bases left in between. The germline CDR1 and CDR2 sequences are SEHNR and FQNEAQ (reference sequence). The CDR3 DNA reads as TGTGCCAGCAGCCTATCAACTATCAATGAGCAGTTCTTC. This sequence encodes CASSLSTINEQFF.

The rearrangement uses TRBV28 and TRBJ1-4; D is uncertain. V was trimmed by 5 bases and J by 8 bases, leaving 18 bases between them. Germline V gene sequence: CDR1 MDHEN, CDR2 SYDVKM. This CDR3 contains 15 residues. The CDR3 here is CASSPRLGRREKLFF. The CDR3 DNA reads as TGTGCCAGCAGTCCTCGCCTTGGGCGTCGAGAAAAACTGTTTTTT.

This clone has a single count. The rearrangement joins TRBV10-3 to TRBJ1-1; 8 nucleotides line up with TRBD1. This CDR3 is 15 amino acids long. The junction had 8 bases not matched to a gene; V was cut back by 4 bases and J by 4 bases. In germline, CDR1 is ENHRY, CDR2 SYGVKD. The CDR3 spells CAISGLQGGGTEAFF. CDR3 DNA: TGTGCCATCAGTGGCTTACAGGGGGGGGGCACTGAAGCTTTCTTT.

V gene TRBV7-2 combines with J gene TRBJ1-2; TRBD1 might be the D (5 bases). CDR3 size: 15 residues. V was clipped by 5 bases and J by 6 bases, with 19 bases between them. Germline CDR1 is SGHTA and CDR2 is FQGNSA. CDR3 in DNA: TGTGCCAGCAGCAACTACCCCTCGGCGGGGGATGGCTACACCTTC. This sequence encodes CASSNYPSAGDGYTF.